The text below deals with one T cell receptor beta chain. The source of the sample is a study of blood T cell repertoires in COVID-19. Overall study context: PBMCs, B-cell-depleted T cells, or T cells provided the cDNA or gDNA that made up the material.

Seattle patients were enrolled during active infection and followed longitudinally. Trimming at V came to 0 bases and at J to 4 bases, leaving 9 bases not matched to a gene. The germline V gene has CDR1 SGHRS and CDR2 YFSETQ. There are 16 residues in the CDR3. Original processing notes: Cell counts per sample came from amplifying reference gene primers. Profiling relied on immunoSEQ multiplex PCR, and the TCRdb table lists in-frame clones only, not all of them. D and trimming come from the DNA, and the V and J calls and clone size come from that table. Of 180,000 or so clones listed, around 80% were seen once; the top ten hold roughly 10%.

The chain uses TRBV5-1 and TRBJ1-2; 7 bases match TRBD1. The sequenced sample was peripheral blood. This receptor was obtained from an elderly woman with COVID-19, enrolled during active disease. This chain's CDR3 is CASSLGMTGFGYGYTF. The CDR3, as DNA: TGCGCCAGCAGCTTGGGTATGACAGGGTTTGGCTATGGCTACACCTTC.